The clone carrying this T cell receptor beta chain has only one observation. Its antigen is unidentified. This entry is derived from a study of sequential checkpoint blockade in melanoma. Study background: Both treatment sequences were followed by maintenance nivolumab.

The CDR3 covers 13 residues. Germline CDR1 MDHEN, CDR2 SYDVKM. Trimming shortened V by 3 bases and J by 9 bases, and 12 bases separated the two germline ends. Study results and limitations: Rising tumor T-cell fraction and clonality meant about 30 times likelier benefit.

Repertoires were generated with immunoSEQ multiplex PCR, while TCRdb's copy carries only in-frame clones and drops some. The sample records over 10,000 clones, 27% being singletons. The treatment denotes: randomized to nivolumab then ipilimumab (arm A) or the reverse (arm B). This material consisted of tumor tissue (inferred from file names), taken from a patient given nivolumab and ipilimumab in sequence. V usage is TRBV28 and J usage is TRBJ2-1; no firm D call. This TCR came from a human donor with melanoma. The CDR3: CASSFEFWPEQFF. CDR3 nucleotide sequence: TGTGCCAGCAGTTTTGAGTTTTGGCCTGAGCAGTTCTTC.